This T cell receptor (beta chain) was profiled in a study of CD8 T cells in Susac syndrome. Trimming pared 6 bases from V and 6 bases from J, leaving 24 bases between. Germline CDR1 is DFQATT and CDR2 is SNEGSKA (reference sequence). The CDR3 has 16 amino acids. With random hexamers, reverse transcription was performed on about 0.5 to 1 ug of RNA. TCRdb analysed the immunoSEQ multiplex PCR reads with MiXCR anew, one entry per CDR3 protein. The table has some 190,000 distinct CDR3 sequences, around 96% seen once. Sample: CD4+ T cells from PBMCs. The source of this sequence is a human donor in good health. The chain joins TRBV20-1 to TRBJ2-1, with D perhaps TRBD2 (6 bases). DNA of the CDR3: TGCAGTGCCATTGGGGGAGGCGGTATGGGATTCAATGAGCAGTTCTTC. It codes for CSAIGGGGMGFNEQFF.